This TCR beta chain was found in a study of T-cell reconstitution after alpha-beta-depleted transplantation in children. General study findings and limits: Newly produced T cells mostly accounted for T-cell counts and diversity one year post-transplant. Several hundred expanded graft clones reportedly gave rise to the alpha-beta T cells present about two months after transplant. Some patients' high day-60 TCRbeta diversity was traced to surviving recipient T cells and thymic progenitors.

This clonotype was seen more than once but under ten times. As yet, its antigen is unknown. Unique molecular identifiers were incorporated into the prepared TCRbeta library. From the PCR reads, TCRdb called clonotypes with MiXCR, one entry per CDR3 protein. The profile shows approximately 79,000 distinct CDR3 sequences, approximately 18% of them singletons. The material was PBMCs, mostly from graft donor cells, obtained 360 days after TCRalphabeta/CD19-depleted stem cell transplant. The sequence was obtained from a male patient aged 2-10 years who had a stem cell transplant for acute lymphoblastic leukemia, so the T cells may come from the graft donor.

The DNA for the CDR3 is TGTGCCATCAGTGATGCGGGCAGGGGGGGGACTGAAGCTTTCTTT. It yields the protein CAISDAGRGGTEAFF. V gene TRBV10-3 combines with J gene TRBJ1-1, with 7 bases aligning to TRBD1. This CDR3 spans 15 amino acids. V was pared by 3 bases and J by 5 bases, with 9 bases of the junction left unmatched. CDR1 is ENHRY and CDR2 is SYGVKD in the germline V gene.